These 25 T cell receptor beta chains originate from one sample sequenced in a study of human T cells and chemical hapten exposure. Documented time point: pre-sensitization, week 0. Treatment of the sample: therapeutic diphenylcyclopropenone sensitization with weekly scalp DPC. TCRdb re-derived calls from the RACE reads in MiXCR, one entry per CDR3 protein. This table has tens of thousands of distinct CDR3 sequences, roughly 8.8% appearing once. The source material was whole blood, sampled in connection with sensitization to the hapten diphenylcyclopropenone (DPC). All receptors come from a middle-aged woman with alopecia areata. Some clones in this sample may be carry-over from other donors' samples.

This clonotype showed up many times. This chain's CDR3 is CASSIGGLGGYTF. CDR3 nucleotide sequence: TGTGCCAGTAGTATCGGAGGGCTCGGTGGCTACACCTTC. The J gene is TRBJ1-2, the V gene TRBV19, with D uncertain. Trimming shortened V by 3 bases and J by 7 bases, and 12 bases separated the two germline ends. CDR1 and CDR2 (germline): LNHDA, SQIVND (reference sequence). The CDR3 is 13 amino acids.

In its sample, this clonotype was seen many times. The chain has TRBV18 and TRBJ2-7; tentatively, D is TRBD1 or TRBD2 (6 bases each). The CDR3 covers 14 residues. From germline, CDR1 is KGHSH and CDR2 LQKENI. V lost 6 bases and J 5 bases, leaving 17 bases between the germline ends. The CDR3 sequence: CASSRRGQQDEQYF. For the CDR3, the DNA is TGTGCCAGCTCCCGACGGGGGCAACAAGACGAGCAGTACTTC. Drawing the rest from reference TRBV18 and TRBJ2-7, the complete variable domain is NAGVMQNPRHLVRRRGQEARLRCSPMKGHSHVYWYRQLPEEGLKFMVYLQKENIIDESGMPKERFSAEFPKEGPSILRIQQVVRGDSAAYFCASSRRGQQDEQYFGPGTRLTVT.

The chain is built from TRBV19 and TRBJ2-3, with 12 bases lining up with TRBD1. Looked up from germline, CDR1 is LNHDA and CDR2 is SQIVND (reference sequence). The CDR3 totals 17 residues. V shed 11 bases and J 4 bases; nucleotides not matched to a gene: 16. In DNA form, the CDR3 reads TGTGCCTCCGAGCCGGGACAGGGGGCCGTTAGCGCAGATACGCAGTATTTT. It translates to CASEPGQGAVSADTQYF.

This clonotype was recorded many times. J is TRBJ1-2 and V is TRBV28; possible D gene TRBD1, 5 bases. The CDR3 extends over 13 amino acids. Trimming removed 6 bases from V and 8 bases from J, with 16 bases in between. Looked up from germline, CDR1 is MDHEN and CDR2 is SYDVKM. DNA of the CDR3: TGTGCCAGCAGACCGGGACCCTGGGCCGGCTACACCTTC. Its protein product is CASRPGPWAGYTF.

At least ten counts were recorded for this clonotype. The rearrangement joins TRBV28 to TRBJ2-4; 7 nucleotides match TRBD1. CDR1 MDHEN and CDR2 SYDVKM come from the germline V gene. The CDR3 extends over 16 amino acids. J gave up 0 bases and V 2 bases, and 4 bases lay outside the gene matches. CDR3: CASSLQGELAKNIQYF. The CDR3 region has the DNA TGTGCCAGCAGTTTACAGGGGGAACTAGCCAAAAACATTCAGTACTTC.

This clonotype has at least ten counts. V usage is TRBV7-2 and J usage is TRBJ1-1; 8 bases map to TRBD1. CDR1 is SGHTA and CDR2 is FQGNSA in the germline V gene. J lost 6 bases, V lost 5 bases, and 2 bases had no gene match. The CDR3 consists of 12 residues. CDR3 region: CASSPGQAEAFF. CDR3 in DNA: TGTGCCAGCAGCCCGGGACAGGCTGAAGCTTTCTTT.

This clonotype was recorded many times. The chain combines TRBV19 with TRBJ2-1; D may be TRBD1 (5 bases). This CDR3 is 15 amino acids long. V was shortened by 6 bases and J by 3 bases, with 15 bases between the two germline ends. The V gene's germline CDR1 is LNHDA and CDR2 SQIVND (reference sequence). The chain's CDR3 is CASRPYQGYYNEQFF. In DNA, the CDR3 is TGTGCCAGTAGGCCTTACCAGGGCTACTACAATGAGCAGTTCTTC.

This clonotype was picked up many times. The chain is built from TRBV6-5 and TRBJ1-3, with a tentative D call TRBD1 (5 bases). The length of the CDR3 is 15 residues. V was clipped by 6 bases and J by 4 bases, with 16 bases between them. CDR1 and CDR2 (germline): MNHEY, SVGAGI. CDR3 residues: CASSREGARGNTIYF. The DNA of the CDR3 is TGTGCCAGCAGCCGGGAAGGGGCGCGCGGAAACACCATATATTTT.

This clonotype came up many times. The chain combines TRBV11-2 with TRBJ2-1; D tentatively fits TRBD1 or TRBD2 (5 bases each). Germline assignment: CDR1 SGHAT and CDR2 FQNNGV. This CDR3 is 16 amino acids long. Trimming removed 2 bases at V and 6 bases at J, with 17 bases between. The CDR3, as DNA: TGTGCCAGCAGCTTACCCCCCTACCGAGGGGTCAATGAGCAGTTCTTC. Its translation: CASSLPPYRGVNEQFF.

This chain uses TRBV12-3 or TRBV12-4 with TRBJ1-3; no clear D. V was pared by 5 bases and J by 5 bases, with 13 bases between. The CDR3 contains 14 residues. CDR3 protein: CASSADQTRNTIYF. In nucleotides, the CDR3 is TGTGCCAGCAGTGCCGACCAGACACGAAACACCATATATTTT.

This clonotype has at least ten counts. The chain combines TRBV10-3 with TRBJ2-3; D is possibly TRBD2 (6 bases). CDR1 and CDR2 (germline): ENHRY, SYGVKD. Trimming took off 7 bases at V and 6 bases at J, with 14 bases between the two ends. The CDR3 contains 13 residues. The CDR3 nucleotides read TGTGCCATCAAGGGCGGGGTAGCGGATACGCAGTATTTT. Amino acids: CAIKGGVADTQYF.

Of note for this clonotype: A read error may produce the germline difference seen at one junction end. The chain carries TRBV5-1 and TRBJ2-2; TRBD1 or TRBD2 may be the D gene (5 bases each). Germline CDR1 and CDR2: SGHRS and YFSETQ. The CDR3 is made up of 13 amino acids. The CDR3 protein is CASNLGDTGELFF. The DNA of the CDR3 is TGCGCCAGCAACTTGGGGGACACCGGGGAGCTGTTTTTT.

The chain recombines TRBV5-1 with TRBJ1-2, with TRBD1 as a possible D gene (6 bases). The CDR3 spans 13 residues. Per germline, CDR1 SGHRS and CDR2 YFSETQ. V dropped 4 bases and J dropped 8 bases, with 15 bases sitting between them. CDR3 amino acids: CASSADRLWGYTF. The CDR3 DNA follows: TGCGCCAGCAGCGCCGACAGGTTGTGGGGCTACACCTTC.

This clonotype was found a few times. The chain carries TRBV5-1 and TRBJ2-5, with 12 bases that match TRBD1. V lost 3 bases to trimming and J lost 10 bases; unmatched junction nucleotides: 7. The germline CDR1 and CDR2 sequences are SGHRS and YFSETQ. The CDR3 is 14 residues long. CDR3 in DNA: TGCGCCAGCAGCTGGGACAGGGGGCCTTGGGACCAGTACTTC. Its protein is CASSWDRGPWDQYF. Full variable domain (missing parts from reference TRBV5-1 and TRBJ2-5): KAGVTQTPRYLIKTRGQQVTLSCSPISGHRSVSWYQQTPGQGLQFLFEYFSETQRNKGNFPGRFSGRQFSNSRSEMNVSTLELGDSALYLCASSWDRGPWDQYFGPGTRLLVL.

This clonotype was detected a few times. The chain combines TRBV18 with TRBJ2-6; D assignment may be TRBD1 or TRBD2 (5 bases each). V lost 1 base and J lost 0, with 7 bases in between. The CDR3 covers 16 residues. CDR1 and CDR2 from the germline V gene are KGHSH and LQKENI. CDR3 amino acids: CASSPQGSSGANVLTF. CDR3 coding DNA: TGTGCCAGCTCACCACAGGGGAGCTCTGGGGCCAACGTCCTGACTTTC.

The chain links TRBV20-1 to TRBJ1-1, with D possibly being TRBD1 (5 bases). From germline, CDR1 is DFQATT and CDR2 SNEGSKA (reference sequence). This CDR3 region has 14 residues. V was cut by 4 bases and J by 1 base, with 13 bases left in between. CDR3 residues: CSATKGTANTEAFF. The CDR3 DNA follows: TGCAGTGCTACCAAGGGGACCGCGAACACTGAAGCTTTCTTT.

The chain carries TRBV6-5 and TRBJ2-7; D gene unclear. This CDR3 region has 14 residues. V was clipped by 0 bases and J by 2 bases, with 8 bases between them. Germline CDR1 is MNHEY and CDR2 is SVGAGI. CDR3 nucleotide sequence: TGTGCCAGCAGTTACTCGGTGGTGGCCTACGAGCAGTACTTC. Its translation is CASSYSVVAYEQYF.

This clonotype was counted many times. This chain uses TRBV7-2 with TRBJ2-3; 10 bases line up with TRBD2. The CDR3 totals 17 residues. Germline CDR1 SGHTA, CDR2 FQGNSA. J was trimmed by 4 bases and V by 1 base; bases with no gene match: 8. CDR3 region: CASSLEGGLAASDTQYF. Written as DNA, the CDR3 is TGTGCCAGCAGCTTAGAGGGCGGACTAGCGGCTTCAGATACGCAGTATTTT.

This clonotype was counted at least ten times. V is TRBV28 and J is TRBJ1-1; D gene ambiguous. The ends were cut back, 8 bases at V and 8 bases at J, with 9 bases in the middle. The CDR3 loop spans 10 amino acids. From germline, CDR1 is MDHEN and CDR2 SYDVKM. DNA for the CDR3: TGTGCCAGCGCTCGGCTAGAAGCTTTCTTT. It translates to CASARLEAFF.

This clonotype was counted many times. The rearrangement uses TRBV6-2 or TRBV6-3 and TRBJ1-2; D is ambiguous. Trimming took 8 bases from V and 2 from J, leaving 9 bases between them. Germline CDR1 reads MNHEY; CDR2 reads SVGEGT. The CDR3 covers 12 residues. In DNA, the CDR3 is TGTGCCAGCGGACGATTCAACTATGGCTACACCTTC. It is translated as CASGRFNYGYTF.

This clonotype has a count of ten or more. The chain employs TRBV6-6 and TRBJ2-7, with 10 nucleotides matching TRBD2. Germline V gene sequence: CDR1 MNHNY, CDR2 SVGAGI (reference sequence). V shed 2 bases and J 2 bases; nucleotides not matched to a gene: 9. The CDR3 consists of 17 residues. CDR3 DNA sequence: TGTGCCAGCAGTTACGAGCGGGGGGGCAGGACCACCTACGAGCAGTACTTC. Protein sequence: CASSYERGGRTTYEQYF.

This clonotype was counted ten times or more. V usage is TRBV20-1 and J usage is TRBJ1-1, with 7 bases aligning to TRBD1. V gave up 6 bases and J gave up 3 bases; unmatched junction bases: 13. The CDR3 has 15 amino acids. CDR1 is DFQATT and CDR2 is SNEGSKA in the germline V gene (reference sequence). DNA of the CDR3: TGCAGTGCGTTTAAAAGACAGGGTCTGCACACTGAAGCTTTCTTT. Protein sequence: CSAFKRQGLHTEAFF.

This clonotype was recorded at least ten times. This chain joins TRBV2 and TRBJ1-1, with D hard to call. Germline V gene sequence: CDR1 SNHLY, CDR2 FYNNEI. V was cut by 1 base and J by 1 base, with 4 bases left in between. CDR3 length: 13 amino acids. The DNA for the CDR3 is TGTGCCAGCAGTGAAGAAGCGAACACTGAAGCTTTCTTT. This encodes CASSEEANTEAFF.

This clonotype was seen at least ten times. The chain recombines TRBV7-2 with TRBJ1-2, with 9 bases identical to TRBD1. Germline V gene sequence: CDR1 SGHTA, CDR2 FQGNSA. The CDR3 contains 15 residues. The ends lost 4 bases at V and 4 bases at J; junction bases unmatched: 7. The CDR3 DNA reads TGTGCCAGCAGCTGGGGACAGGGAGACTTCTATGGCTACACCTTC. Protein: CASSWGQGDFYGYTF.

This clonotype was observed a handful of times. The chain is built from TRBV5-6 and TRBJ1-2; the D gene is possibly TRBD1 (5 bases). CDR1 and CDR2 from the germline V gene are SGHDT and YYEEEE. The ends were cut back, 3 bases at V and 3 bases at J, with 6 bases in the middle. The CDR3 runs to 12 residues. The CDR3 sequence is CASSWGDYGYTF. The CDR3 region has the DNA TGTGCCAGCAGCTGGGGGGACTATGGCTACACCTTC. The entire variable domain, with the rest obtained from reference TRBV5-6 and TRBJ1-2, is as follows: DAGVTQSPTHLIKTRGQQVTLRCSPKSGHDTVSWYQQALGQGPQFIFQYYEEEERQRGNFPDRFSGHQFPNYSSELNVNALLLGDSALYLCASSWGDYGYTFGSGTRLTVV.